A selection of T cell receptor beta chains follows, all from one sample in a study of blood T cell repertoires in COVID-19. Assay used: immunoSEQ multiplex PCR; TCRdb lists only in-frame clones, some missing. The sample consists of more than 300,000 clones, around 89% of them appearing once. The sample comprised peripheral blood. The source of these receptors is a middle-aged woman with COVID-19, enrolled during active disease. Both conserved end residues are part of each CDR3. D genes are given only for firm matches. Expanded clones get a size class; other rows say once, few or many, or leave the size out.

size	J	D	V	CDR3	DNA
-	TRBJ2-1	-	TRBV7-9	CASRSEGDEQFF	TGTGCCAGCAGGTCCGAGGGGGATGAGCAGTTCTTC
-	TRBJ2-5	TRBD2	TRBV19	CASRASGGYETQYF	TGTGCCAGTAGGGCTAGCGGGGGTTATGAGACCCAGTACTTC
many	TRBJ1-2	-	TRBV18	CASSPPEQGIKGYTF	TGTGCCAGCTCACCACCGGAACAGGGCATCAAGGGCTACACCTTC
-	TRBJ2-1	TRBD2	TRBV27	CASLAGTSGTNEQFF	TGTGCCAGCCTGGCCGGGACTAGCGGGACCAATGAGCAGTTCTTC
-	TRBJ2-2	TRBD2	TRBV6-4	CASSDSGTSGSAGELFF	TGTGCCAGCAGTGACTCCGGGACTAGCGGGTCAGCCGGGGAGCTGTTTTTT
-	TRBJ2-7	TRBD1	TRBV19	CASSMGQGAAEQYF	TGTGCCAGTAGTATGGGACAGGGGGCGGCCGAGCAGTACTTC
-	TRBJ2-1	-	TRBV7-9	CASSKDRQSYNEQFF	TGTGCCAGCAGCAAGGACAGACAGTCCTACAATGAGCAGTTCTTC
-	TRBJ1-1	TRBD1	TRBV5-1	CASSLLGGTGLGGPQAFF	TGCGCCAGCAGCCTATTAGGCGGGACAGGGTTGGGGGGCCCCCAAGCTTTCTTT
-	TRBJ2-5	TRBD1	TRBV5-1	CASSLGRGRGETQYF	TGCGCCAGCAGCTTAGGCAGGGGGCGAGGTGAGACCCAGTACTTC
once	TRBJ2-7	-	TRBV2	CASSEQGKLYEQYF	TGTGCCAGCAGTGAACAGGGGAAACTTTACGAGCAGTACTTC
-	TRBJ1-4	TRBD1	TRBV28	CASSLGSGQGAEKLFF	TGTGCCAGCAGTTTGGGATCGGGGCAGGGGGCTGAAAAACTGTTTTTT
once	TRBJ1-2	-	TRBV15	CATSRDKGQGYTF	TGTGCCACCAGCAGAGATAAGGGGCAGGGCTACACCTTC
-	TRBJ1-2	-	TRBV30	CAWSVLDKATF	TGTGCCTGGAGTGTTCTGGACAAGGCAACCTTC
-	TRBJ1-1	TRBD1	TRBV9	CASSRGQGRTEAFF	TGTGCCAGCAGCCGGGGACAGGGAAGGACTGAAGCTTTCTTT
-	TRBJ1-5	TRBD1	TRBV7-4	CASPNRDREGNQPQHF	TGTGCCAGCCCCAACCGGGACAGGGAGGGGAATCAGCCCCAGCATTTT
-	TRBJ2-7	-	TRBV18	CASSPQGTEGEQYF	TGTGCCAGCTCACCACAGGGCACGGAGGGCGAGCAGTACTTC
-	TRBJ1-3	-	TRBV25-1	CASSDLYSGNTIYF	TGTGCCAGCAGTGACCTCTACTCTGGAAACACCATATATTTT
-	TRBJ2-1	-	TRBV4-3	CASSQPGTEAGNEQFF	TGCGCCAGCAGCCAACCGGGAACCGAGGCGGGCAATGAGCAGTTCTTC
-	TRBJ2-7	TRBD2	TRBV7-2	CASSLLSGGGQTFPYEQYF	TGTGCCAGCAGCTTATTGAGCGGGGGAGGACAGACATTCCCTTACGAGCAGTACTTC
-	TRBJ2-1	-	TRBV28	CASKNLLKLNEQFF	TGTGCCAGCAAAAATTTGTTGAAACTCAATGAGCAGTTCTTC
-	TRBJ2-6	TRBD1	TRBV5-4	CASSDRGGPFRVLTF	TGTGCCAGCAGCGACAGGGGGGGGCCCTTCCGCGTCCTGACTTTC
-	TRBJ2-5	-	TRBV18	CASSRGLKYQETQYF	TGTGCCAGCTCTAGGGGACTGAAGTACCAAGAGACCCAGTACTTC
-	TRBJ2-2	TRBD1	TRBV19	CASSPGQGTTGELFF	TGTGCCAGTAGTCCGGGACAGGGGACCACCGGGGAGCTGTTTTTT
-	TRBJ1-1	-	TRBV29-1	CSVATAYTEAFF	TGCAGCGTTGCAACAGCCTATACTGAAGCTTTCTTT
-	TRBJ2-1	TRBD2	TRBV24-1	CAPRGEGRTTRNEQFF	TGTGCCCCACGGGGGGAGGGCCGGACAACCCGGAATGAGCAGTTCTTC
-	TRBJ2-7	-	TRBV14	CASSQERLARGEQYF	TGTGCCAGCAGCCAAGAGAGGCTAGCTCGGGGGGAGCAGTACTTC
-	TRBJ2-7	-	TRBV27	CASSFGEDGLSYEQYF	TGTGCCAGCAGTTTCGGTGAGGACGGACTCTCCTACGAGCAGTACTTC
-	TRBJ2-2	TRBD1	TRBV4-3	CASRPGTGVTGELFF	TGCGCCAGCAGACCCGGGACAGGGGTAACCGGGGAGCTGTTTTTT
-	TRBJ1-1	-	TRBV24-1	CATSEGPRAFF	TGTGCCACCAGTGAGGGGCCTCGGGCTTTCTTT
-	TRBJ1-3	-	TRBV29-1	CSVEDAQPDSGNTIYF	TGCAGCGTTGAAGATGCACAGCCCGACTCTGGAAACACCATATATTTT
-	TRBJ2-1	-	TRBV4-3	CASSISNYNEQFF	TGCGCCAGCAGCATCTCTAACTACAATGAGCAGTTCTTC
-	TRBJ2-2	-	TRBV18	CASSPPSIPRTGELFF	TGTGCCAGCTCACCACCGAGCATCCCCCGGACCGGGGAGCTGTTTTTT
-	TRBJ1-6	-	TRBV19	CASSRELNSPLHF	TGTGCCAGCAGCAGGGAACTTAATTCACCCCTCCACTTT
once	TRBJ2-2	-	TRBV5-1	CASSPGIRPNTGELFF	TGCGCCAGCAGTCCAGGGATCAGACCTAACACCGGGGAGCTGTTTTTT
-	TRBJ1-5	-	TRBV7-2	CASSLFGGSNQPQHF	TGTGCCAGCAGCTTATTCGGCGGTAGCAATCAGCCCCAGCATTTT
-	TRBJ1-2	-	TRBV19	CASSMGHRLPWIYGYTF	TGTGCCAGTAGTATGGGTCACAGGCTTCCATGGATCTATGGCTACACCTTC
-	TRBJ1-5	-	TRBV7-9	CASSLFLTGSNQPQHF	TGTGCCAGCAGCTTATTTTTAACAGGGAGTAATCAGCCCCAGCATTTT
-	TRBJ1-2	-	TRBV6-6	CASSDRFYGYTF	TGTGCCAGCAGTGACAGATTCTATGGCTACACCTTC
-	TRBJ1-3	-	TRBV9	CASSVVGRGPGNTIYF	TGTGCCAGCAGCGTAGTTGGTAGGGGCCCTGGAAACACCATATATTTT
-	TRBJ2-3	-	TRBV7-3	CASSFLHSFTDTQYF	TGTGCCAGCAGCTTTTTACACAGCTTCACAGATACGCAGTATTTT
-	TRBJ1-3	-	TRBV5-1	CASSLGTGGTGNTIYF	TGCGCCAGCAGCCTAGGGACCGGAGGGACCGGAAACACCATATATTTT
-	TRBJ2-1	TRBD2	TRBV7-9	CASSWRTSGDYNEQFF	TGTGCCAGCAGCTGGCGGACTAGCGGGGACTACAATGAGCAGTTCTTC
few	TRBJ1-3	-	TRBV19	CASSIESRSAIGNTIYF	TGTGCCAGTAGTATAGAATCCAGGTCCGCCATCGGAAACACCATATATTTT
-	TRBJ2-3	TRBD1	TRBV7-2	CASSQDRGRTDTQYF	TGTGCCAGCAGCCAAGACAGGGGCCGAACAGATACGCAGTATTTT
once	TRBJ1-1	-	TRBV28	CASRLQGSTEAFF	TGTGCCAGCAGATTACAGGGATCCACTGAAGCTTTCTTT
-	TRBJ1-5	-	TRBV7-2	CASSLSGGGQPQHF	TGTGCCAGCAGCTTGTCTGGAGGAGGTCAGCCCCAGCATTTT
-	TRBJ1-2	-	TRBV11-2	CASSLGGPPGYGYTF	TGTGCCAGCAGCCTAGGGGGGCCTCCCGGGTATGGCTACACCTTC
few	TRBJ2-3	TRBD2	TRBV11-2	CASSGPPSGRRDTQYF	TGTGCCAGCAGCGGACCCCCTAGCGGGAGAAGGGATACGCAGTATTTT
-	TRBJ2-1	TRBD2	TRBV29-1	CSVDFSGTSYNEQFF	TGCAGCGTTGACTTTTCCGGGACTAGCTACAATGAGCAGTTCTTC
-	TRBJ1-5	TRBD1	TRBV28	CASSSNRGGNQPQHF	TGTGCCAGCAGCTCAAACAGGGGCGGCAATCAGCCCCAGCATTTT
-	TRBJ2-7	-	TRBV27	CASSPLWKRRSYEQYF	TGTGCCAGCAGCCCTTTGTGGAAGCGTCGCTCCTACGAGCAGTACTTC
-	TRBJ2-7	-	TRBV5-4	CASSRPGQGFEQYF	TGTGCCAGCAGCCGGCCGGGTCAGGGCTTCGAGCAGTACTTC
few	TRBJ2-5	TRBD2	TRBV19	CASSIVGPGLQETQYF	TGTGCCAGTAGTATAGTTGGACCGGGACTACAAGAGACCCAGTACTTC
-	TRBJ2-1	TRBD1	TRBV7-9	CASSRGQGITYNEQFF	TGTGCCAGCAGCCGGGGACAGGGGATTACTTACAATGAGCAGTTCTTC
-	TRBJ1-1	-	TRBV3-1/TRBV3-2	CASRSYLTGLNTEAFF	TGTGCCAGCAGGTCATATCTTACAGGGTTGAACACTGAAGCTTTCTTT